The 7 T cell receptor beta chains below were found in one sample sequenced in a study of read filtering for tumor transcriptome and immune sequencing. This library used roughly 400 ng RNA and molecular barcoded adaptors spanning alpha/delta and beta/gamma chains. TCRdb ran MiXCR on the reads and lists one entry per CDR3 protein. This table has about 5,200 distinct CDR3 sequences, just over 20% appearing once. The sequenced sample was a population of CD138-negative cells sorted from bone marrow. Source of these receptors: a donor at least 40 years old with multiple myeloma.

Many counts were recorded for this clonotype. The chain is built from TRBV19 and TRBJ1-1, with D possibly TRBD1 on 6 matching bases. The CDR3 is 15 residues long. Germline CDR1 reads LNHDA; CDR2 reads SQIVND (reference sequence). Deletions cut 6 bases from V and 4 bases from J, with 18 bases between. For the CDR3, the DNA is TGTGCCAGTAGCCATCCGGAAAGGGGGGGCACTGAAGCTTTCTTT. It specifies CASSHPERGGTEAFF. Filled out from reference TRBV19 and TRBJ1-1, the complete variable domain reads DGGITQSPKYLFRKEGQNVTLSCEQNLNHDAMYWYRQDPGQGLRLIYYSQIVNDFQKGDIAEGYSVSREKKESFPLTVTSAQKNPTAFYLCASSHPERGGTEAFFGQGTRLTVV.

The chain is built from TRBV29-1 and TRBJ2-3; 7 bases map to TRBD2. The V and J ends lost 3 bases and 5 bases, in that order; junction bases with no gene match: 11. CDR3 length: 15 amino acids. From germline, CDR1 is SQVTM and CDR2 ANQGSEA. CDR3 DNA sequence: TGCAGCGTTGATTGGGGGAGGGGAGGAGTAGATACGCAGTATTTT. This codes for CSVDWGRGGVDTQYF.

The chain has TRBV2 and TRBJ2-2, with 10 bases matching TRBD2. The CDR3 is 15 amino acids. The ends lost 7 bases at V and 5 bases at J; junction bases unmatched: 7. From germline, CDR1 is SNHLY and CDR2 FYNNEI. The CDR3 protein is CASNWASGSTGELFF. The CDR3 bases are TGTGCCAGCAATTGGGCTAGCGGGAGTACCGGGGAGCTGTTTTTT.

With respect to this clonotype: This may stem from a read error, because a much larger clone lies one nucleotide away. The chain uses TRBV29-1 and TRBJ2-5, with TRBD1 matching 8 bases. CDR1 SQVTM and CDR2 ANQGSEA come from the germline V gene. With 4 bases clipped from V and 3 bases from J, the junction kept 10 bases outside the gene matches. The CDR3 totals 15 residues. The CDR3 coding sequence is TGCAGCGTTGGAGATGGCAGGGGGCTCGAAGAGACCCAGTACTTC. As protein: CSVGDGRGLEETQYF.

The CDR3 here is CSVEAVRGAGYTF. CDR3 nucleotides: TGCAGCGTTGAAGCGGTCAGGGGGGCTGGCTACACCTTC. This chain uses TRBV29-1 with TRBJ1-2; 7 nucleotides align to TRBD1. This CDR3 contains 13 residues. Trimming at V came to 1 base and at J to 7 bases, leaving 6 bases not matched to a gene. The germline CDR1 and CDR2 sequences are SQVTM and ANQGSEA. The full variable domain, rest sourced from reference TRBV29-1 and TRBJ1-2, is SAVISQKPSRDICQRGTSLTIQCQVDSQVTMMFWYRQQPGQSLTLIATANQGSEATYESGFVIDKFPISRPNLTFSTLTVSNMSPEDSSIYLCSVEAVRGAGYTFGSGTRLTVV.

Details on this clonotype: A read error is the likely source, as a far larger clone sits one nucleotide away. The J gene is TRBJ2-1, the V gene TRBV5-5, with 7 bases identical to TRBD1. This CDR3 is built from 16 residues. Germline CDR1 is SGHKS and CDR2 is YYEKEE (reference sequence). V was clipped by 2 bases and J by 6 bases; unmatched bases: 11. CDR3 protein: CASSFGSGTDANEQFF. CDR3 in DNA: TGTGCCAGCAGCTTCGGATCCGGGACAGACGCCAATGAGCAGTTCTTC.

By its share, this clonotype is medium-sized (0.01 to 0.1%). This chain links TRBV13 with TRBJ2-7, with TRBD2 identical over 13 bases. Trimming cost V 5 bases and J 0 bases; bases outside gene matches: 4. From germline, CDR1 is PRHDT and CDR2 FYEKMQ (reference sequence). The CDR3 length is 16 residues. As DNA, the CDR3 is TGTGCCAGCAGCGAGGGACTAGCGGGGCCCTCCTACGAGCAGTACTTC. This gives the protein CASSEGLAGPSYEQYF.